This is a list of T cell receptor beta chains from one sample in a study of cytomegalovirus exposure and HLA in healthy donors. Repertoires were generated with immunoSEQ multiplex PCR, while TCRdb's copy carries only in-frame clones and drops some. The profile shows some 140,000 clones, around four fifths of them singletons. Sequenced sample: PBMCs. The receptor set was obtained from a male donor in good health and CMV-seropositive. Each CDR3 is given with its conserved first and last residue. The order of the fields is J gene, clone size, D gene, V gene, CDR3 DNA, CDR3 protein. A D gene is named only where the DNA matches it firmly. Some rows mark clone size as missing; the rest say once, few, many or name a class of expanded clone.

J: TRBJ2-3
size: .
D: TRBD2
V: TRBV7-3
DNA: TGTGCCAGCAGCACAAGGACTAGCGGGAGTTGGACAGATACGCAGTATTTT
CDR3: CASSTRTSGSWTDTQYF

J: TRBJ2-2
size: few
D: .
V: TRBV12-2
DNA: TGTGCAAGTCGCTTGGCGGGTTTGATCGGGGAGCTGTTTTTT
CDR3: CASRLAGLIGELFF

J: TRBJ2-2
size: .
D: TRBD2
V: TRBV4-1
DNA: TGCGCCAGCAGCCACGGGACTAGGCGGTTAACCGGGGAGCTGTTTTTT
CDR3: CASSHGTRRLTGELFF

J: TRBJ2-7
size: .
D: TRBD1
V: TRBV7-9
DNA: TGTTCCAGCAGTCTAGGCGAGACAGGGCCCGACTACGAGCAGTACTTC
CDR3: CSSSLGETGPDYEQYF

J: TRBJ2-7
size: few
D: .
V: TRBV27
DNA: TGTGCCAGCAGTTCATTAAGCGGAGCCTACGAGCAGTACTTC
CDR3: CASSSLSGAYEQYF

J: TRBJ1-5
size: .
D: .
V: TRBV4-2
DNA: TGTGCCAGCAGCCAAGATACCTATAGCAATCAGCCCCAGCATTTT
CDR3: CASSQDTYSNQPQHF

J: TRBJ2-1
size: few
D: TRBD1
V: TRBV19
DNA: TGTGCCAGTGGAGACAGGGAACATAATGAGCAGTTCTTC
CDR3: CASGDREHNEQFF

J: TRBJ2-7
size: .
D: .
V: TRBV6-6
DNA: TGTGCCAGCAGTTACCCCGAGACACACTACGAGCAGTACTTC
CDR3: CASSYPETHYEQYF

J: TRBJ2-3
size: .
D: TRBD2
V: TRBV18
DNA: TGTGCCAGCTCAGCAACGGAGGCTAGCGGGGGGGCCGTAACAGATACGCAGTATTTT
CDR3: CASSATEASGGAVTDTQYF

J: TRBJ1-3
size: .
D: .
V: TRBV4-1
DNA: TGCGCCAGCAGCCAACCCGTGACAGGCAGAGGAAACACCATATATTTT
CDR3: CASSQPVTGRGNTIYF

J: TRBJ2-1
size: .
D: TRBD2
V: TRBV29-1
DNA: TGCAGCGTTGAGGATTCGGGGAGGGTCCGATACAATGAGCAGTTCTTC
CDR3: CSVEDSGRVRYNEQFF

J: TRBJ2-3
size: .
D: .
V: TRBV28
DNA: TGTGCCAGCAGTTTCGGGGATACGCAGTATTTT
CDR3: CASSFGDTQYF

J: TRBJ2-7
size: .
D: TRBD2
V: TRBV7-8
DNA: TGTGCCAGCAGCCTCCTGATAGCGGGAGGGCTCTACGAGCAGTACTTC
CDR3: CASSLLIAGGLYEQYF

J: TRBJ2-1
size: .
D: .
V: TRBV5-4
DNA: TGTGCCAGCAGCCCTGGGGCTGGTTATGAGCAGTTCTTC
CDR3: CASSPGAGYEQFF

J: TRBJ2-1
size: .
D: TRBD1
V: TRBV18
DNA: TGTGCCAGCTCACGGGGACAGGGGGCCTCTGAGCAGTTCTTC
CDR3: CASSRGQGASEQFF

J: TRBJ1-5
size: .
D: .
V: TRBV6-1
DNA: TGTGCCAGCAGTGACGGCCAGGGAGGAAGTCAGCCCCAGCATTTT
CDR3: CASSDGQGGSQPQHF

J: TRBJ2-3
size: .
D: .
V: TRBV7-6
DNA: TGTGCCAGCAGCTTGGGGGCGAACACAGATACGCAGTATTTT
CDR3: CASSLGANTDTQYF

J: TRBJ2-2
size: .
D: TRBD1
V: TRBV30
DNA: TGTGCCTGGAGTCGACAGGGAAACACCGGGGAGCTGTTTTTT
CDR3: CAWSRQGNTGELFF

J: TRBJ2-1
size: .
D: TRBD1
V: TRBV25-1
DNA: TGTGCCAGCAGTGAAAGACAGGGGGCAGGGAGAGGTGAGCAGTTCTTC
CDR3: CASSERQGAGRGEQFF

J: TRBJ1-4
size: once
D: .
V: TRBV5-1
DNA: TGCGCCAGCAGCTCCGACAGCACCAATGAAAAACTGTTTTTT
CDR3: CASSSDSTNEKLFF

J: TRBJ2-1
size: once
D: .
V: TRBV28
DNA: TGTGCCAGCAGTTTGGGGGGTACGGAGCAGTTCTTC
CDR3: CASSLGGTEQFF

J: TRBJ1-1
size: few
D: TRBD1
V: TRBV5-4
DNA: TGTGCCAGCAGCGCCACAGGGGGCGGCACTGAAGCTTTCTTT
CDR3: CASSATGGGTEAFF

J: TRBJ2-2
size: .
D: .
V: TRBV18
DNA: TGTGCCAGCTCACCCGGGGGGCGATCCGGGGAGCTGTTTTTT
CDR3: CASSPGGRSGELFF

J: TRBJ2-3
size: .
D: TRBD2
V: TRBV5-1
DNA: TGCGCCAGCAGCGACGGGACTAGCGGGGGAACAGATACGCAGTATTTT
CDR3: CASSDGTSGGTDTQYF

J: TRBJ2-1
size: .
D: .
V: TRBV19
DNA: TGTGCCAGTAGTACGGGACTCCTACTAAATGAGCAGTTCTTC
CDR3: CASSTGLLLNEQFF

J: TRBJ2-1
size: .
D: .
V: TRBV11-2
DNA: TGTGCCAGCTCAAACGCGGGACTCCAAAGGGCTGGGGAGCAGTTCTTC
CDR3: CASSNAGLQRAGEQFF

J: TRBJ2-7
size: .
D: .
V: TRBV7-3
DNA: TGTGCCAGCAGCTCCACAGGGACCTCCTACGAGCAGTACTTC
CDR3: CASSSTGTSYEQYF

J: TRBJ2-3
size: .
D: TRBD2
V: TRBV6-4
DNA: TGTGCCAGCAGTGGCGGGGGGGCCACAGATACGCAGTATTTT
CDR3: CASSGGGATDTQYF

J: TRBJ2-7
size: .
D: TRBD2
V: TRBV7-9
DNA: TGTGCCAGCAGCTCCCCTAGCGGGGCGAGCTCCTACGAGCAGTACTTC
CDR3: CASSSPSGASSYEQYF

J: TRBJ2-2
size: .
D: TRBD1
V: TRBV7-2
DNA: TGTGCCAGCAGCTTCGGACAGGGCAACACCGGGGAGCTGTTTTTT
CDR3: CASSFGQGNTGELFF

J: TRBJ2-1
size: .
D: TRBD2
V: TRBV4-2
DNA: TGTGCCAGCAGCCAAGCGGGGGGAGTCTCCAATGAGCAGTTCTTC
CDR3: CASSQAGGVSNEQFF

J: TRBJ1-2
size: few
D: TRBD1
V: TRBV27
DNA: TGTGCCAGCAGTTCGGGGCGGACAGGGGGCGGGTTAGTTCCTTATGGCTACACCTTC
CDR3: CASSSGRTGGGLVPYGYTF

J: TRBJ1-2
size: .
D: TRBD1
V: TRBV5-5
DNA: TGTGCCAGCAGCTCTCAAACGGACAGGGCCGCCCTTGGCTACACCTTC
CDR3: CASSSQTDRAALGYTF

J: TRBJ2-1
size: .
D: .
V: TRBV7-3
DNA: TGTGCCAGCAGCTCAGGGATGTACAATGAGCAGTTCTTC
CDR3: CASSSGMYNEQFF

J: TRBJ1-2
size: .
D: TRBD1
V: TRBV2
DNA: TGTGCCAGCAGTGAAGCTGGCAGGGGGCTCTATGGCTACACCTTC
CDR3: CASSEAGRGLYGYTF

J: TRBJ2-7
size: .
D: .
V: TRBV5-6
DNA: TGTGCCAGCAGCTTAGGAGACCTCGGGGCCTACGAGCAGTACTTC
CDR3: CASSLGDLGAYEQYF

J: TRBJ2-1
size: .
D: TRBD2
V: TRBV7-2
DNA: TGTGCCAGCAGCCCCGGACTAGCCCTTTACAATGAGCAGTTCTTC
CDR3: CASSPGLALYNEQFF

J: TRBJ2-3
size: .
D: TRBD2
V: TRBV10-3
DNA: TGTGCCATCAGAAAGACTAGCGGGAGTCTAGATACGCAGTATTTT
CDR3: CAIRKTSGSLDTQYF